This T cell receptor (beta chain) was retrieved from a study of beta chain features in type 1 diabetes (dated by TCRdb to 2016 to 2019). With regard to the full study: Mean age, gender distribution, total cell number and subset yield were not different between patients and healthy donors. The study compared TCRB repertoires of sorted circulating CD4+ T cell subsets between recently diagnosed type 1 diabetes patients and matched healthy donors. A total of roughly 100 million sorted cells were examined across all samples, and a strong correlation was observed between cell number per subset and RNA yield. Whereas all 30 or so donors provided naive and central memory subsets, regulatory and stem cell-like memory subsets were isolated from just 8 patients and about 8 healthy donors. General findings and caveats noted by the study authors: The naive, central memory and regulatory TCRB repertoires appeared to resemble one another more closely among patients than among healthy donors. Shorter templates might be favored by PCR, yet because patient and control samples were amplified and corrected together, any such skew would affect both groups equally. Patients with type 1 diabetes made fewer insertions and deleted more nucleotides at VDJ recombination sites, implying thymic rearrangement abnormalities. Type 1 diabetes patients showed a moderate but significant shortening of TCRB CDR3 length in all four CD4+ subsets. Because cDNA rather than genomic DNA was sequenced, highly expressing activated cells could have been over-represented, although no difference in activation and CD3 levels was found between groups. Because small numbers of individuals were included in the HLA sub-analyses, any influence of HLA type on TCRB rearrangement was left unresolved.

The V end loses 6 bases and the J end loses 0 bases, and a stretch of 6 bases separates them. Its CDR3 holds 13 amino acids, cysteine through phenylalanine. Kept here is only the CDR3 DNA, which spans 39 bases and is read in frame from base 1. From a lookup of the germline V gene, CDR1 and CDR2 are SNHLY and FYNNEI. The entire isolated RNA was reverse transcribed using the High Capacity cDNA Reverse Transcription Kit, and thus expressed TCRB transcripts were sequenced. Naive, central memory and regulatory T cell samples underwent deep immunoSEQ sequencing, averaging about 3.57 million total reads per sample. Sorted cells were lysed in RLT buffer, and RNA was extracted using DNase-treated RNeasy Micro or Mini kits according to cell number. To prevent cross-contamination, each cell subset was processed individually, whereas patient and healthy donor samples were processed jointly. Using the immunoSEQ multiplex PCR, TCRB sequences were amplified from cDNA into 87-bp fragments spanning the CDR3 region. Amplicons were sequenced on the Illumina HiSeq platform. In the authors' own workflow: Synthetic template baselines were used to correct PCR bias computationally, reads within Hamming distance 2 were collapsed, and singletons that could not be merged were discarded. Reads were aligned to IMGT to assign V, D and J genes, CDR3 length, and insertions or deletions at six rearrangement sites. Within each subset, clonotype counts were normalized to the number of sorted cells before true diversity and Gini coefficients were calculated with the tcR R package. Repertoire sharing was quantified using the overlap coefficient calculated on TCRB nucleotide sequences. Out-of-frame TCRB sequences from naive cells were analyzed as a proxy for the pre-selection repertoire. Not all clones reach the TCRdb copy of this immuneACCESS table, which keeps in-frame sequences only. Checked studies attribute under half of the gap to unresolved V genes and leave the rest unexplained. V and J calls plus clone size are reproduced from that table; the DNA served to infer D and trimming. The sample table lists around 280,000 clones, 15% of them with a count of one. More than 0.015% of the sample is in the top ten clones.

The sample holds a few counts of this clone. What antigen it recognizes has not been identified. No much larger clone exists at a distance of one base, and base qualities are not known. Each donor gave one peripheral blood draw, approximately 0.11 L on average, collected into heparinised tubes. Using a panel that included CD45RO, CCR7, CD25, CD127, CD95 and CD27, naive, central memory, regulatory and stem cell-like memory CD4+ T cells were sorted on a BD FACSAria II. Purity was above 98% for every sorted population. PBMCs were separated immediately by Lymphoprep density gradient centrifugation and were stained directly, without being cultured. So that batch effects would be minimized, each experiment stained and sorted samples in pairs, pairing one healthy donor with one patient.

Specimen: naive CD4+ T cells from blood. In light of the paper, this sample's cell subset or site label describes: true naive CD4+ T cells. This receptor was identified in a man aged 18 to 30 with type 1 diabetes. The chain links TRBV2 with TRBJ1-3; the D segment cannot be called with confidence. The CDR3 region reads CASRLTSGNTIYF. The base sequence is TGTGCCAGCAGACTTACCTCTGGAAACACCATATATTTT.